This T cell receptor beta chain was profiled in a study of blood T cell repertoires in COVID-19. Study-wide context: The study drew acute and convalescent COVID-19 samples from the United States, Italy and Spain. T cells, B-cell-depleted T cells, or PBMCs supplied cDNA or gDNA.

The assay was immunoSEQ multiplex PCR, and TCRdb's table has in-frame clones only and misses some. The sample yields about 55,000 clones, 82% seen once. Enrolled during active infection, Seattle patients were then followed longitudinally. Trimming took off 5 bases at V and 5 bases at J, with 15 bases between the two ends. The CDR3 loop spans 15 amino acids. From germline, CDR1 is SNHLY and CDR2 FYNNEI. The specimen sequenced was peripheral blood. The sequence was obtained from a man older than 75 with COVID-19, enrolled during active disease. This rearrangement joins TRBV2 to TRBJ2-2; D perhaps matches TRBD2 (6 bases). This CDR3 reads CASSPYRESTGELFF. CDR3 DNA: TGTGCCAGCAGTCCTTACCGGGAGTCGACCGGGGAGCTGTTTTTT. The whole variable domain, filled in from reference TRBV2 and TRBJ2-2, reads EPEVTQTPSHQVTQMGQEVILRCVPISNHLYFYWYRQILGQKVEFLVSFYNNEISEKSEIFDDQFSVERPDGSNFTLKIRSTKLEDSAMYFCASSPYRESTGELFFGEGSRLTVL.